This paragraph covers one T cell receptor beta chain sequence. Its specific antigen is unknown. Qualities for individual bases were not recorded, and no much larger clone is one base off. The data stem from a study of T cell changes during pregnancy in multiple sclerosis (dated by TCRdb to the late 2010s). As for the study more broadly: The study looked at changes in the T cell repertoire across pregnancy in women with multiple sclerosis.

The CDR3 holds 13 amino acids from the cysteine to the phenylalanine. The entry retains the CDR3 DNA only, 39 bases that are in frame from base 1. CDR1 and CDR2 are drawn from the germline V gene: SGHNT, YENEEA. Germline trimming: 5 bases from V, 6 bases from J; junction bases outside gene matches: 4. Libraries came from the immunoSEQ multiplex PCR assay. Sourced from immuneACCESS, this table was stored by TCRdb with only in-frame sequences that have V and J called. A share of the clones is absent; for the studies checked, an unresolved V gene accounts for under half, and the remainder has no known explanation. The sample data list approximately 90,000 clones, and around 92% of these were observed just once. The ten biggest clones cover 2% to 2.5% of the sample.

This sequence uses TRBV11-3 and TRBJ2-1; 7 of the junction bases match TRBD2. The sequence came from a female donor with multiple sclerosis, enrolled in a pregnancy study. Sequencing used peripheral blood, obtained after pregnancy. The nucleotide sequence reads TGTGCCAGCAGCCTGACTAGCCCCAATGAGCAGTTCTTC. Translated, it reads CASSLTSPNEQFF.